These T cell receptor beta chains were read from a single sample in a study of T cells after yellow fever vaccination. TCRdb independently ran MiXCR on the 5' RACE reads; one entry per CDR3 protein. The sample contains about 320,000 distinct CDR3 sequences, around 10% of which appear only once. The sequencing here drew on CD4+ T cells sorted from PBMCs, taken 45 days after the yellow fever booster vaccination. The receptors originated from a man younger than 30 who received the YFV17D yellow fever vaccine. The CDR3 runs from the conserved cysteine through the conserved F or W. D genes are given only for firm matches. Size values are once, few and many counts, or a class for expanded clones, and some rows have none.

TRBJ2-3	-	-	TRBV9	TGTGCCAGCAGCGTAGATGCAGGGTGGGGCACAGATACGCAGTATTTT	CASSVDAGWGTDTQYF
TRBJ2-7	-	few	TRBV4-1	TGCGCCAGCAGCCAAGCCTTCACGGGGGATATCTACGAGCAGTACTTC	CASSQAFTGDIYEQYF
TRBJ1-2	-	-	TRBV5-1	TGCGCCAGCAGCTTGCCGGGAACGAACTATGGCTACACCTTC	CASSLPGTNYGYTF
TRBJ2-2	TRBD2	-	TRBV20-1	TGCAGTGCTAGCACTAGCGGGGGCATGGGCACCGGGGAGCTGTTTTTT	CSASTSGGMGTGELFF
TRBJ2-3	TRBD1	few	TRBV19	TGTGCCAGAACGACAGACAGGGGGACAGATACGCAGTATTTT	CARTTDRGTDTQYF
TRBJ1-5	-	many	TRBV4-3	TGCGCCAGCAGCCAAGTCCGTTTCGGGAATCAGCCCCAGCATTTT	CASSQVRFGNQPQHF
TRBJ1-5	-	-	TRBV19	TGTGCCAGTAGTATCATGGCCAGGGGCAATCAGCCCCAGCATTTT	CASSIMARGNQPQHF
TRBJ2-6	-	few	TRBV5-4	TGTGCCAGCAGCTCGGGACCGGCCTCTGGGGCCAACGTCCTGACTTTC	CASSSGPASGANVLTF
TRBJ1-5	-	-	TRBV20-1	TGCAGTGCTAGGGACTATTTGAGTCAGCCCCAGCATTTT	CSARDYLSQPQHF
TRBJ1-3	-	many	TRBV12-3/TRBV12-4	TGTGCCAGCAGTTTCAGACAGGGAAACACCATATATTTT	CASSFRQGNTIYF
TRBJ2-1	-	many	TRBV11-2	TGTGCCAGCAGCTTACCTAATTACAGGACCCCAAACAATGAGCAGTTCTTC	CASSLPNYRTPNNEQFF
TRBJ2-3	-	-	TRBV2	TGTGCCAGCGGACGAGACAGAAGCACAGATACGCAGTATTTT	CASGRDRSTDTQYF
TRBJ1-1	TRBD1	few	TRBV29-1	TGCAGCGTTGCGGACAGGGCGAACACTGAAGCTTTCTTT	CSVADRANTEAFF
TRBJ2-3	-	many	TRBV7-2	TGTGCCAGCAGCCCAGGCCCGTATACGCAGTATTTT	CASSPGPYTQYF
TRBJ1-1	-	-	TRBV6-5	TGTGCCAGCAGTTACAGCCCGGGAAGGCCCACTGAAGCTTTCTTT	CASSYSPGRPTEAFF
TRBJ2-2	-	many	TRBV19	TGTGCCAGTATAGATCGGGGGACCGGGGAGCTGTTTTTT	CASIDRGTGELFF
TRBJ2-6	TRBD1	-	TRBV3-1	TGTGCCAGCAGCCCCACAGGGGTCACTGGGGCCAACGTCCTGACTTTC	CASSPTGVTGANVLTF
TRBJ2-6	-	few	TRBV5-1	TGCGCCAGCAGCCCCGGGACACTTCGCTGGGCCAACGTCCTGACTTTC	CASSPGTLRWANVLTF
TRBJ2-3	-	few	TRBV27	TGTGCCAGCAGGTTGCGGTGGGGGGTGGCAGATACGCAGTATTTT	CASRLRWGVADTQYF
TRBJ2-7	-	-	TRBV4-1	TGCGCCAGCAGCCGTTCGGACGGCGGCTCCTACGAGCAGTACTTC	CASSRSDGGSYEQYF
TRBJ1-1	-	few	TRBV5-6	TGTGCCAGCAACTCGCAAGTCGCAGGGTTTTTTATGAACACTGAAGCTTTCTTT	CASNSQVAGFFMNTEAFF
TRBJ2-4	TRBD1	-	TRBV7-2	TGTGCCAGCAGCTATCCCAGGACAGGGGTGAGGGACATTCAGTACTTC	CASSYPRTGVRDIQYF
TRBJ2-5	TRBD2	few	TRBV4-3	TGCGCCAGCAGCCAAGGCCTCCTTGCCGCGGGGGGATGGGAGACCCAGTACTTC	CASSQGLLAAGGWETQYF
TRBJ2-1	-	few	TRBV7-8	TGTGCCAGCAGCTTTGGCAGGGGAACCTACAATGAGCAGTTCTTC	CASSFGRGTYNEQFF
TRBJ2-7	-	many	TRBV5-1	TGCGCCAGCAGCCCGCAGGGTGCCAACTTGGACGAGCAGTACTTC	CASSPQGANLDEQYF
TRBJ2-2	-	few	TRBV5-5	TGTGCCAGCAGCTTAGGATGGCAGGGCGCCGGGGAGCTGTTTTTT	CASSLGWQGAGELFF
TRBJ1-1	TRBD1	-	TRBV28	TGTGCCAGCAGTTTATTCCAGCCGAGTCAGGGGACAGCGAACACTGAAGCTTTCTTT	CASSLFQPSQGTANTEAFF
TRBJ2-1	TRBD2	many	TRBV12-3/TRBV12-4	TGTGCCAGCATGCCCTACGGGCGGGGGGCCTGGGTCGCCTACAATGAGCAGTTCTTC	CASMPYGRGAWVAYNEQFF
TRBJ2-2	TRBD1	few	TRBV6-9	TGTGCCAGCAGTTATCCGACAGGGGCCAGAGAAACCGGGGAGCTGTTTTTT	CASSYPTGARETGELFF
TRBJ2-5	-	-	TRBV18	TGTGCCAGCTCACCATACGGCAGACAAGAGACCCAGTACTTC	CASSPYGRQETQYF
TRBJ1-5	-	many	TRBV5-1	TGCGCCAGCAGGCCCCCACGAGGGGAGGTGCGTCAGCCCCAGCATTTT	CASRPPRGEVRQPQHF
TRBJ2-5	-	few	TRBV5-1	TGCGCCAGCAGCCCAGGGGATTGGGAGACCCAGTACTTC	CASSPGDWETQYF
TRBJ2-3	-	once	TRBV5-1	TGCGCCAGCAGCTTGGATAACGGAATCACAGATACGCATTATTTT	CASSLDNGITDTHYF
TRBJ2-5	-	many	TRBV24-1	TGTGCCACAGCTGGGACGGAAAGCCCTACGCAAGAGACCCAGTACTTC	CATAGTESPTQETQYF
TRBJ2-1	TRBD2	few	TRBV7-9	TGTGCCAGCAGCCCCGGACTAGCGGGGGGAGGATCGTACAATGAGCAGTTCTTC	CASSPGLAGGGSYNEQFF
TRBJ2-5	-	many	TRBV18	TGTGCCAGCTCACCACGGGTAGAGACCCAGTACTTC	CASSPRVETQYF
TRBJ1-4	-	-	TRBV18	TGTGCCAGCTCACCATTCGGGTTTGAAAAACTGTTTTTT	CASSPFGFEKLFF
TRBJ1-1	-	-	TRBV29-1	TGCAGCGTTGAGCGGCGGGGCGAGGACACTGAAGCTTTCTTT	CSVERRGEDTEAFF
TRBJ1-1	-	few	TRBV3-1	TGTGCCAGCAGCCAGCCCGGACAAGGCCTAGCTTTCTTT	CASSQPGQGLAFF
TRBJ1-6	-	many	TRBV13	TGTGCCAGCAGAACGGGAAGCTCCTATAATTCACCCCTCCACTTT	CASRTGSSYNSPLHF
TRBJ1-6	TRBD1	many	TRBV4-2	TGTGCCAGCAGCCAACCACAGGGGTCACCCCTCCACTTT	CASSQPQGSPLHF
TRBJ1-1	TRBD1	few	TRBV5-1	TGCGCCAGCAGCACTAGACAGGGGGCGATTGGGACTGAAGCTTTCTTT	CASSTRQGAIGTEAFF
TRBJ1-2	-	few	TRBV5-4	TGTGCCAGCAGCCGCTCTCAGGAGGGAAAGGGCTATGGCTACACCTTC	CASSRSQEGKGYGYTF
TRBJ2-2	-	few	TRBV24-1	TGTGCCACCAGTGGGGCTATCGGGGAGCTGTTTTTT	CATSGAIGELFF
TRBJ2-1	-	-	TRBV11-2	TGTGCCAGCAGCTTAGGTGGCAGGGGGGTCAATGAGCAGTTCTTC	CASSLGGRGVNEQFF
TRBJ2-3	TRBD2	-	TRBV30	TGTGCCTGTTCACTAGCGGGGGCGGATACGCAGTATTTT	CACSLAGADTQYF
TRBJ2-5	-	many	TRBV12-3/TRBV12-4	TGTGCCAGCAGCTCCCCAGTGGAGACCCAGTACTTC	CASSSPVETQYF
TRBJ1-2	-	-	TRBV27	TGTGCCAGCAGTTTTAGCAGGGCATACTATGGCTACACCTTC	CASSFSRAYYGYTF
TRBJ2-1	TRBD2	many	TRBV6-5	TGTGCCAGCAACCTAGCGGGGGGGTCCTACAATGAGCAGTTCTTC	CASNLAGGSYNEQFF
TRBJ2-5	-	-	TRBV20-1	TGCAGTGCCAGACCTACCCAAGAGACCCAGTACTTC	CSARPTQETQYF
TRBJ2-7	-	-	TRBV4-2	TGTGCCAGCAGCCAAGATTTCGGGAGCTCCTACGAGCAGTACTTC	CASSQDFGSSYEQYF
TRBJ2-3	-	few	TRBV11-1	TGTGCCAGCAGGTTGGGACTCACTAGCACAGATACGCAGTATTTT	CASRLGLTSTDTQYF
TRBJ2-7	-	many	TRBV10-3	TGTGCCATCAGCGGGGGTAGTGACAGCGACTACGAGCAGTACTTC	CAISGGSDSDYEQYF